The 11 T cell receptor beta chains below come from one sample, sequenced in a study of control samples from healthy donors and cancer patients. Data came from immunoSEQ multiplex PCR; TCRdb stores just in-frame clones and leaves some out. The sample has roughly 120,000 clones; over 90% are singletons. Input material: blood. These TCRs come from a man aged 30 to 39 in good health.

The table lists this clone with a count of one. The V gene is TRBV5-6, the J gene TRBJ1-2; 7 nucleotides match TRBD1. The CDR3 is 15 residues long. From germline, CDR1 is SGHDT and CDR2 YYEEEE. J was trimmed by 5 bases and V by 0 bases; bases with no gene match: 7. The CDR3 here is CASSLARGPRYGYTF. CDR3 DNA sequence: TGTGCCAGCAGCTTGGCGAGGGGGCCTCGGTATGGCTACACCTTC.

V is TRBV1 and J is TRBJ2-3; the D segment call TRBD2 is taken from the table without a DNA check. TRBV1 is noted as a pseudogene. This CDR3 has 15 amino acids. The CDR3 sequence: CTSSPRLDNTDTQYF. CDR3 coding DNA: TGCACCAGCAGCCCGCGACTAGATAACACAGATACGCAGTATTTT.

V is TRBV2 and J is TRBJ1-1, with D perhaps TRBD1 (5 bases). The CDR3 contains 14 residues. The V and J ends lost 5 bases and 3 bases respectively, with 13 bases between them. In germline, CDR1 is SNHLY, CDR2 FYNNEI. CDR3 loop: CASSPLPGDTEAFF. The CDR3 DNA follows: TGTGCCAGCAGTCCTCTTCCGGGGGACACTGAAGCTTTCTTT.

The chain uses TRBV4-1 and TRBJ2-1, with TRBD2 identical over 8 bases. CDR1 is MGHRA and CDR2 is YSYEKL in the germline V gene. This CDR3 contains 16 residues. J lost 6 bases, V lost 0 bases, and 7 bases had no gene match. CDR3 in amino acids: CASSQESVAGFNEQFF. DNA of the CDR3: TGCGCCAGCAGCCAAGAATCAGTAGCGGGGTTCAATGAGCAGTTCTTC.

V is TRBV28 and J is TRBJ1-5; D uncertain. The length of the CDR3 is 14 residues. Germline lookup yields CDR1 MDHEN and CDR2 SYDVKM. V was clipped by 6 bases and J by 1 base, with 10 bases between them. For the CDR3, the DNA is TGTGCCAGCAGCCCTACCACAAGCAATCAGCCCCAGCATTTT. This gives the protein CASSPTTSNQPQHF.

The rearrangement joins TRBV24-1 to TRBJ2-1; D gene uncertain. The CDR3 is 11 amino acids. V was shortened by 4 bases and J by 6 bases, with 3 bases between the two germline ends. Germline assignment: CDR1 KGHDR and CDR2 SFDVKD. DNA of the CDR3: TGTGCCACCAGTGACAGCAATGAGCAGTTCTTC. Translation gives CATSDSNEQFF.

In this sample, this clone turned up a few times. This chain connects TRBV5-1 to TRBJ2-1; 8 bases line up with TRBD2. The germline gives CDR1 SGHRS, CDR2 YFSETQ. J lost 9 bases, V lost 0 bases, and 2 bases had no gene match. There are 13 residues in the CDR3. The CDR3 nucleotides are TGCGCCAGCAGCTTGGACGGGGGGGCTGAGCAGTTCTTC. Translating it yields CASSLDGGAEQFF.

This chain links TRBV30 with TRBJ1-5; D is uncertain. The CDR3 spans 13 residues. Germline V gene data show CDR1 as GTSNPN and CDR2 as SVGIG (reference sequence). V shed 5 bases and J shed 7 bases, with 15 bases lying between them. CDR3 sequence: CAWATSEGQPQHF. The CDR3 DNA sequence: TGTGCCTGGGCCACATCCGAGGGACAGCCCCAGCATTTT. Full variable domain (remainder filled in from reference TRBV30 and TRBJ1-5): SQTIHQWPATLVQPVGSPLSLECTVEGTSNPNLYWYRQAAGRGLQLLFYSVGIGQISSEVPQNLSASRPQDRQFILSSKKLLLSDSGFYLCAWATSEGQPQHFGDGTRLSIL.

The V and J genes are TRBV2 and TRBJ1-4; D possibly corresponds to TRBD1 (6 bases). Deletions cut 4 bases from V and 3 bases from J, with 12 bases between. CDR1 is SNHLY, CDR2 FYNNEI, per germline. The CDR3 length is 15 residues. Written as DNA, the CDR3 is TGTGCCAGCAGTGGTGTTTGGACAGCTAATGAAAAACTGTTTTTT. It yields the protein CASSGVWTANEKLFF.

This chain links TRBV6-6 with TRBJ1-1, with D unclear. Germline V lookup: CDR1 MNHNY, CDR2 SVGAGI (reference sequence). Trimming pared 4 bases from V and 8 bases from J, leaving 8 bases between. This CDR3 is 11 amino acids long. CDR3 in amino acids: CASSFSGEAFF. In DNA form, the CDR3 reads TGTGCCAGCAGTTTCTCGGGAGAAGCTTTCTTT.

V and J are TRBV6-5 and TRBJ2-2; D is perhaps TRBD1 or TRBD2 (5 bases each). Germline V gene lookup returns CDR1 MNHEY and CDR2 SVGAGI. The CDR3 sequence is 14 residues long. The V end was cut by 4 bases, the J end by 6 bases, with 12 bases between. The CDR3 DNA follows: TGTGCCAGCAGTTCGGGGCTGATAGCCGGGGAGCTGTTTTTT. Residues: CASSSGLIAGELFF.